This TCR beta chain was sequenced in a study of monozygotic twins with cystic fibrosis. The wider study: Libraries were built from roughly 2.8 micrograms of fragmented DNA using around 15 PCR cycles. General study points: Unrelated CF individuals shared fewer identical clonotypes than monozygotic CF twins. Clonality was generally low (median around 0.01), higher in the most severe patients. Co-twins had the most similar V usage for 13 of 16 pairs, J for 8.

V lost 3 bases to trimming and J lost 3 bases; unmatched junction nucleotides: 4. CDR1 and CDR2 from the germline V gene are SGHTS and YDEGEE. The CDR3 loop spans 14 amino acids. A note on this clone: The antigen is not known.

Generated by immunoSEQ multiplex PCR, the TCRdb table keeps only in-frame clones and is missing some. The sample lists about 23,000 clones; about 97% were seen once. Specimen: blood. This TCR came from a girl aged 10-17 years with cystic fibrosis. The genes are TRBV5-8 and TRBJ1-2, with 8 bases that match TRBD1. The chain's CDR3 is CASSSTTGDYGYTF. The DNA of the CDR3 is TGTGCCAGCAGCTCAACGACAGGGGACTATGGCTACACCTTC. Using reference TRBV5-8 and TRBJ1-2 for the parts outside the CDR3, the full variable domain is EAGVTQSPTHLIKTRGQQATLRCSPISGHTSVYWYQQALGLGLQFLLWYDEGEERNRGNFPPRFSGRQFPNYSSELNVNALELEDSALYLCASSSTTGDYGYTFGSGTRLTVV.